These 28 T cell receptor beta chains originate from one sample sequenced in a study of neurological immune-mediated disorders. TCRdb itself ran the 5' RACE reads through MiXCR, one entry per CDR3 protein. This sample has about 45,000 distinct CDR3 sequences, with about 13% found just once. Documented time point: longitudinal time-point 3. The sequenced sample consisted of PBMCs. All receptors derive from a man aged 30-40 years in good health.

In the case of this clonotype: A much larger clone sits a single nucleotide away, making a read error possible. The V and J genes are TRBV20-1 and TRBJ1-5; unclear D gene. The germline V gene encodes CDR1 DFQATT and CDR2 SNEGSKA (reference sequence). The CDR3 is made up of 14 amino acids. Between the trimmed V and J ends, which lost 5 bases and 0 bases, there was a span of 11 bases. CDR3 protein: CSAEIRCSNQPQHF. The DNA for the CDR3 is TGCAGTGCTGAAATCAGGTGTAGCAATCAGCCCCAGCATTTT.

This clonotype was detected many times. As DNA, the CDR3 is TGTGCCAGCAGCCAAGACGGGGTCTACGAGCAGTACTTC. Protein sequence: CASSQDGVYEQYF. The chain is built from TRBV3-1 and TRBJ2-7, with D perhaps TRBD2 (5 bases). Germline CDR1 and CDR2: LGHDT and YNNKEL (reference sequence). Trimming removed 0 bases from V and 3 bases from J, with 6 bases in between. The CDR3 is 13 residues long.

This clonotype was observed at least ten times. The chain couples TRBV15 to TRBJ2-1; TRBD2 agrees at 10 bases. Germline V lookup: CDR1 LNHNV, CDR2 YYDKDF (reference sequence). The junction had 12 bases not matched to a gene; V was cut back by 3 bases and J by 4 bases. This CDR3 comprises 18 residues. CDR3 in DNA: TGTGCCACCAGCAGTCCCAGTACTAGCGGGACTAATTACAATGAGCAGTTCTTC. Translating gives CATSSPSTSGTNYNEQFF.

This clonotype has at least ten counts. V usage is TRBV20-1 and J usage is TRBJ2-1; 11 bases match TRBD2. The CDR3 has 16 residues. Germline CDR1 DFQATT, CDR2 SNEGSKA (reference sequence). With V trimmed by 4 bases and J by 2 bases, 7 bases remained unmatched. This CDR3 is CSAIGGTSGTYNEQFF. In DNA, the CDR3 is TGCAGTGCTATAGGGGGGACTAGCGGAACCTACAATGAGCAGTTCTTC.

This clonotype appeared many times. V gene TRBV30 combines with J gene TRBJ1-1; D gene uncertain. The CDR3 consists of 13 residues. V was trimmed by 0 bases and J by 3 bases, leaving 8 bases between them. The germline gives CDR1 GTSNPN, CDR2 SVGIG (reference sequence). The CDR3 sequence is CAWSVSQDTEAFF. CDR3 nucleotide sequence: TGTGCCTGGAGTGTATCCCAGGACACTGAAGCTTTCTTT.

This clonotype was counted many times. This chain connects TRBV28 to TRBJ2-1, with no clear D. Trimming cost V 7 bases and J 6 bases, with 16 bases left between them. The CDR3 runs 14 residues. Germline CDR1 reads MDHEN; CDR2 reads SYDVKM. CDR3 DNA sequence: TGTGCCAGCACCTTGGTAAGGATGGGCAATGAGCAGTTCTTC. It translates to CASTLVRMGNEQFF.

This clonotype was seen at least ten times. For the CDR3, the DNA is TGCAGTGCTAGGGATACCGGACAGGACGTGGGGATAGCCTATGGCTACACCTTC. It encodes CSARDTGQDVGIAYGYTF. The V and J genes are TRBV20-1 and TRBJ1-2; 7 nucleotides agree with TRBD1. Germline lookup yields CDR1 DFQATT and CDR2 SNEGSKA (reference sequence). V dropped 3 bases and J dropped 4; count of bases not matched to a gene: 20. The CDR3 runs 18 residues.

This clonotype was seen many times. This CDR3 is CASSQQGEGTEAFF. CDR3 in DNA: TGTGCCAGCAGCCAGCAGGGGGAAGGGACTGAAGCTTTCTTT. This chain links TRBV7-9 with TRBJ1-1; the match to TRBD1 covers 7 bases. The junction had 8 bases not matched to a gene; V was cut back by 5 bases and J by 5 bases. The CDR3 is 14 amino acids. Germline V gene sequence: CDR1 SEHNR, CDR2 FQNEAQ (reference sequence).

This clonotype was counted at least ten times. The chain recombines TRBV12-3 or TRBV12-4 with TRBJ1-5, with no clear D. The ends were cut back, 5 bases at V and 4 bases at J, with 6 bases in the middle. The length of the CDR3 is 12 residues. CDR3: CASSAQNQPQHF. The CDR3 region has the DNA TGTGCCAGCAGTGCTCAGAATCAGCCCCAGCATTTT.

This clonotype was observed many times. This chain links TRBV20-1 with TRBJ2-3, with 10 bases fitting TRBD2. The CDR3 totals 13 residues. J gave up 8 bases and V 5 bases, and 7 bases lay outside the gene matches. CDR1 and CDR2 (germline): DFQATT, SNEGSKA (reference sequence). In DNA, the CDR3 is TGCAGTGCTCTAGCGGGAGAGAGTGTTACGCAGTATTTT. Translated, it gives CSALAGESVTQYF.

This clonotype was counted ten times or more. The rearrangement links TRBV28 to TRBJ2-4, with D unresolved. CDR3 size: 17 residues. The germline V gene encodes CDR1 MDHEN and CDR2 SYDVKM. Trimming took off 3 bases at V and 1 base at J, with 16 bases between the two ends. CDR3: CASSFVAGGGAKNIQYF. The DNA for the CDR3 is TGTGCCAGCAGTTTTGTCGCCGGCGGTGGGGCCAAAAACATTCAGTACTTC.

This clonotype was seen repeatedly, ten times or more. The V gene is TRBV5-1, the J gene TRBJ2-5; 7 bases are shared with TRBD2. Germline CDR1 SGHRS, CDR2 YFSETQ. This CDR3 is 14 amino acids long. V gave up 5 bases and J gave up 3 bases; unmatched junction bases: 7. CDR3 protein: CASRRDLAEETQYF. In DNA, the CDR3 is TGCGCCAGCAGAAGGGACCTAGCGGAAGAGACCCAGTACTTC.

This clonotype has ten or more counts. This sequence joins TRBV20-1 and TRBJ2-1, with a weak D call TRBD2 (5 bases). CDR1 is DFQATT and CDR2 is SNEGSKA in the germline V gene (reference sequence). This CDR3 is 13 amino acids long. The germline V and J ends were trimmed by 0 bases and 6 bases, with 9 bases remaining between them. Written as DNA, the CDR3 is TGCAGTGCTAGAGAAGATAGCGTCAATGAGCAGTTCTTC. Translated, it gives CSAREDSVNEQFF.

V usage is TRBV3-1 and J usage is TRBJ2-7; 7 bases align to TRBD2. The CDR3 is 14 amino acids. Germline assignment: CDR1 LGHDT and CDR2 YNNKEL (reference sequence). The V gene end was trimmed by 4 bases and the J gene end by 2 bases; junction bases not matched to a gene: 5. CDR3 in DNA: TGTGCCAGCAGCCCCTTCGCGGGGGCCTACGAGCAGTACTTC. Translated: CASSPFAGAYEQYF.

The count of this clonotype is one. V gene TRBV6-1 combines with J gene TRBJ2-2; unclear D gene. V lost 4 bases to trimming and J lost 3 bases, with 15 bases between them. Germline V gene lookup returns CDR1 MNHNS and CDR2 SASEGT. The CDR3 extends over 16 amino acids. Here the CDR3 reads CASSGPEPRYTGELFF. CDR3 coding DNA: TGTGCCAGCAGTGGGCCCGAGCCCCGGTACACCGGGGAGCTGTTTTTT.

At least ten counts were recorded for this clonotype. In DNA, the CDR3 is TGTGCCAGCAGCTGGTACAGGGGGTACGAGCAGTACTTC. It translates to CASSWYRGYEQYF. The chain employs TRBV7-3 and TRBJ2-7; 8 nucleotides line up with TRBD1. This CDR3 region has 13 residues. With 4 bases clipped from V and 4 bases from J, the junction kept 3 bases outside the gene matches. Germline V gives CDR1 SGHTA, CDR2 FQGTGA.

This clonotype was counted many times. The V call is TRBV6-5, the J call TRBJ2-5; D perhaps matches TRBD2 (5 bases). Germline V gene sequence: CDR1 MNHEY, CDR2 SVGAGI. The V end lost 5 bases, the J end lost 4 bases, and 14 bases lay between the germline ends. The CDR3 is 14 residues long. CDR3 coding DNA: TGTGCCAGCAGTACCCCTGGAGCGGTAGAGACCCAGTACTTC. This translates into CASSTPGAVETQYF.

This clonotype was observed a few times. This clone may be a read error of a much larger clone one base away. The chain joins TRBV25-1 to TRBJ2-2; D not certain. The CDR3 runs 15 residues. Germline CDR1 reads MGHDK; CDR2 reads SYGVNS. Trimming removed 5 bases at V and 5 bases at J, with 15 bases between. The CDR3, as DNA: TGTGCCAGCAGTACATGGGCAGGCGGAACCGGGGAGCTGTTTTTT. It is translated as CASSTWAGGTGELFF.

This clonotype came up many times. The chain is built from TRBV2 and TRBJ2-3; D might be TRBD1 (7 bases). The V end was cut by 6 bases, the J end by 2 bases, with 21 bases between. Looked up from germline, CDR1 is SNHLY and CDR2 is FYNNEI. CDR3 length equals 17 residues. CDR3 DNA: TGTGCCAGCAGACCAACAGGGGACTCCTCAATCACAGATACGCAGTATTTT. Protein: CASRPTGDSSITDTQYF.

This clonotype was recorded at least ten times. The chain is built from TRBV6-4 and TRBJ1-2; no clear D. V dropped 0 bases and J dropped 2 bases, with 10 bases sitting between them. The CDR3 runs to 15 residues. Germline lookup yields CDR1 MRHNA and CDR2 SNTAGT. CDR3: CASSDSGSPNYGYTF. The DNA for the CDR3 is TGTGCCAGCAGTGACTCGGGCAGTCCAAACTATGGCTACACCTTC.

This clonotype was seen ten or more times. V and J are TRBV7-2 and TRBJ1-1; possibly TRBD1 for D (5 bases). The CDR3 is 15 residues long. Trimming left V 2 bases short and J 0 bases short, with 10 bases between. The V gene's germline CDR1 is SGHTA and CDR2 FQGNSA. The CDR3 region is CASSLLDRLNTEAFF. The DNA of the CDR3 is TGTGCCAGCAGCTTATTAGACAGACTGAACACTGAAGCTTTCTTT.

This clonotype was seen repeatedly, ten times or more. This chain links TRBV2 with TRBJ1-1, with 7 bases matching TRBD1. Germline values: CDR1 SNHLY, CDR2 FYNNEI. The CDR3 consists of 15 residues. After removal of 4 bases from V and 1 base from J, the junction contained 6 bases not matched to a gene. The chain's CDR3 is CASSGFRTGNTEAFF. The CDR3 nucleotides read TGTGCCAGCAGTGGATTTCGGACAGGGAACACTGAAGCTTTCTTT. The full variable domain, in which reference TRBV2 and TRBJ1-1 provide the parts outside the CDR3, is EPEVTQTPSHQVTQMGQEVILRCVPISNHLYFYWYRQILGQKVEFLVSFYNNEISEKSEIFDDQFSVERPDGSNFTLKIRSTKLEDSAMYFCASSGFRTGNTEAFFGQGTRLTVV.

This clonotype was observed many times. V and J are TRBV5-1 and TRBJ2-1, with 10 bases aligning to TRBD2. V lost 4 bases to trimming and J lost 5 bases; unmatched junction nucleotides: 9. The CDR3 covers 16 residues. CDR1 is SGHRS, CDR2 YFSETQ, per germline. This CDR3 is CASSQELAGINNEQFF. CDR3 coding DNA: TGCGCCAGCAGCCAGGAACTAGCGGGAATAAACAATGAGCAGTTCTTC. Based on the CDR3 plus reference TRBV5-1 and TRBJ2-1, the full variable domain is KAGVTQTPRYLIKTRGQQVTLSCSPISGHRSVSWYQQTPGQGLQFLFEYFSETQRNKGNFPGRFSGRQFSNSRSEMNVSTLELGDSALYLCASSQELAGINNEQFFGPGTRLTVL.

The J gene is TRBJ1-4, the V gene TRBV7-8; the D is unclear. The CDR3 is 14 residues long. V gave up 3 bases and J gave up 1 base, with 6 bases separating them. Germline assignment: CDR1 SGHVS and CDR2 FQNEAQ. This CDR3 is CASSLSLTNEKLFF. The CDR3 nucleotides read TGTGCCAGCAGCTTGTCGCTAACTAATGAAAAACTGTTTTTT.

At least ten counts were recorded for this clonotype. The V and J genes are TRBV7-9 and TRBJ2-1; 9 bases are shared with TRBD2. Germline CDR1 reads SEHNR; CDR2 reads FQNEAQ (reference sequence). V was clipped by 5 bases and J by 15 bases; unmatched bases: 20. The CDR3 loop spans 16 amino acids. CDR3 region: CASSKSSGRGPIWWFF. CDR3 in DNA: TGTGCCAGCAGCAAAAGTAGCGGGAGAGGTCCTATTTGGTGGTTCTTC.

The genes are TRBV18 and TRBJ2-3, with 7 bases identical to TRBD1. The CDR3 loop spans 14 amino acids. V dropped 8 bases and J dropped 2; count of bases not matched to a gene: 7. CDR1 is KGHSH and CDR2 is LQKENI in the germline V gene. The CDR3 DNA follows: TGTGCCAGCACACACAGGGGACACACAGATACGCAGTATTTT. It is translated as CASTHRGHTDTQYF. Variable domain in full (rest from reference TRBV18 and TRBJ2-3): NAGVMQNPRHLVRRRGQEARLRCSPMKGHSHVYWYRQLPEEGLKFMVYLQKENIIDESGMPKERFSAEFPKEGPSILRIQQVVRGDSAAYFCASTHRGHTDTQYFGPGTRLTVL.

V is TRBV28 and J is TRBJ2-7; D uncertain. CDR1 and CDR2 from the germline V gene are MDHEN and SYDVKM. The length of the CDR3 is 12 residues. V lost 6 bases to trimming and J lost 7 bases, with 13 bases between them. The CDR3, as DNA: TGTGCCAGCAGGACGGCTAATTGGGAGCAGTACTTC. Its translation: CASRTANWEQYF.

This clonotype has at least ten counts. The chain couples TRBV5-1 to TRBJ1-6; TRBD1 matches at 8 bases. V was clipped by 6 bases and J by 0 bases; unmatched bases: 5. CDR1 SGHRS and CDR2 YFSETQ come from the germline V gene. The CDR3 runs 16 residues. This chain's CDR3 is CASNPGQGSYNSPLHF. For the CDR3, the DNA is TGCGCCAGCAATCCAGGACAGGGCTCCTATAATTCACCCCTCCACTTT. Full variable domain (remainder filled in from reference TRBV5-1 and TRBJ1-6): KAGVTQTPRYLIKTRGQQVTLSCSPISGHRSVSWYQQTPGQGLQFLFEYFSETQRNKGNFPGRFSGRQFSNSRSEMNVSTLELGDSALYLCASNPGQGSYNSPLHFGNGTRLTVT.